This T cell receptor beta chain was found in a study of control samples from healthy donors and cancer patients (dated by TCRdb to 2018 to 2020). Details on this clone: No cognate antigen has been identified for it. No much larger clone is present one base from it, and per-base qualities are unavailable.

CDR1 LGHNA and CDR2 YSLEER are derived from the germline V gene. Including cysteine and phenylalanine, the CDR3 has 15 amino acids. Just the 45-base CDR3 DNA is kept, in frame starting at base 1. Trimming at the junction amounts to 1 base on V and 0 bases on J, and the germline ends lie 10 bases apart. The protocol used for the library was the immunoSEQ multiplex PCR assay. In TCRdb, the immuneACCESS table is reduced to in-frame sequences with V and J assigned. These tables do not hold every clone; where another copy was compared, an unresolved V gene accounts for under half, and the others remain unexplained. The sample contains 45,000 or so clones, about 90% of them found a single time. 10% of the sample is in the top ten clones.

The sequence is built from TRBV4-3 and TRBJ2-7; TRBD1 is possibly the D segment (6 matching bases). Specimen: PBMCs. This sequence was found in an older woman with lung cancer. Here is the DNA: TGCGCCAGCAGCCAAGGGAGGACAGTCTCCTACGAGCAGTACTTC. Its protein product is CASSQGRTVSYEQYF.